In this sample, the clone carrying this TCR beta chain turned up a few times. This sample is part of a study of T cells in Graves' hyperthyroidism and ophthalmopathy. RNA transcripts were the template for amplifying TCR beta CDR3 regions. HTBI primers were employed in a first-round RT-PCR of the TCR CDR3. TCRdb independently ran MiXCR on the multiplex PCR reads; one entry per CDR3 protein. The repertoire holds 600,000 to 850,000 distinct CDR3 sequences, with approximately 18% as singletons. Trimming stripped 2 bases from V and 7 bases from J, with 19 bases between. This CDR3 contains 17 residues. Germline CDR1 SGHDT, CDR2 YYEEEE.

This rearrangement joins TRBV5-6 to TRBJ1-6; tentatively, D is TRBD1 (6 bases). Sequenced input: blood. The receptor's source is a woman between 50 and 59 years old with Graves' hyperthyroidism that later progressed to Graves' ophthalmopathy. The chain's CDR3 is CASSFITGSPSNSPLHF. The CDR3 nucleotides are TGTGCCAGCAGCTTCATTACAGGGTCCCCCTCGAATTCACCCCTCCACTTT.